Below are 26 T cell receptor beta chains sequenced from a single sample in a study of PD-1 blockade in classical Hodgkin lymphoma. Produced via immunoSEQ multiplex PCR; TCRdb's table is partial and in-frame only. The table includes just under 20,000 clones, around 76% detected once. Time point reported: cycle 4 day 1 (C4D1), after less than 7 weeks of nivolumab. Exposure to brentuximab vedotin varied, and each patient had relapsed following autologous stem cell transplantation. The source was peripheral blood mononuclear cells (PBMCs), collected before the fourth cycle of nivolumab. The receptors originated from a human donor with classical Hodgkin lymphoma.

This clone was seen more than once but under ten times. The rearrangement joins TRBV6-1 to TRBJ2-5, with D uncertain. The CDR3 runs to 11 residues. Trimming stripped 6 bases from V and 2 bases from J, with 4 bases between. Germline CDR1 is MNHNS and CDR2 is SASEGT. The CDR3 region is CASRFQETQYF. As DNA, the CDR3 is TGTGCCAGCAGGTTTCAAGAGACCCAGTACTTC.

The chain is built from TRBV6-6 and TRBJ1-3, with D tentatively TRBD1 (6 bases). Deletions cut 6 bases from V and 0 bases from J, with 9 bases between. CDR1 is MNHNY, CDR2 SVGAGI, per germline (reference sequence). CDR3 length: 14 residues. The CDR3 DNA reads TGTGCCAGCAGGGGGGCAGCCTCTGGAAACACCATATATTTT. Its protein is CASRGAASGNTIYF.

The sample holds one count of this clone. This chain links TRBV9 with TRBJ1-6, with a weak D call TRBD1 (5 bases). The CDR3 is made up of 16 amino acids. The V end was cut by 3 bases, the J end by 4 bases, with 14 bases between. Germline CDR1 reads SGDLS; CDR2 reads YYNGEE. The CDR3 region is CASSAQGVGYNSPLHF. In DNA, the CDR3 is TGTGCCAGCAGCGCCCAGGGCGTCGGATATAATTCACCCCTCCACTTT.

The chain is built from TRBV10-1 and TRBJ2-1; 7 bases fit TRBD1. The CDR3 length is 15 residues. J lost 6 bases, V lost 5 bases, and 10 bases had no gene match. The V gene's germline CDR1 is WNHNN and CDR2 SYGVQD (reference sequence). The CDR3 protein is CASSLNRAGGNEQFF. The DNA of the CDR3 is TGCGCCAGCAGTCTAAACCGGGCAGGGGGCAATGAGCAGTTCTTC.

The genes are TRBV28 and TRBJ1-5; D is perhaps TRBD1 (6 bases). The V end was cut by 2 bases, the J end by 3 bases, with 11 bases between. CDR3 length equals 15 residues. The germline gives CDR1 MDHEN, CDR2 SYDVKM. The CDR3 loop is CASSLPRGPNQPQHF. The CDR3 DNA reads TGTGCCAGCAGTTTACCTCGGGGGCCCAATCAGCCCCAGCATTTT.

This clone appeared a single time. The chain carries TRBV7-2 and TRBJ2-5, with D possibly TRBD1 on 5 matching bases. With 1 base removed from V and 5 bases from J, the gap between germline ends came to 14 bases. Germline V gene sequence: CDR1 SGHTA, CDR2 FQGNSA. The CDR3 spans 15 residues. The CDR3 nucleotides read TGTGCCAGCAGCTTAGTTGTCAGGGCATGGGAGACCCAGTACTTC. Its protein product is CASSLVVRAWETQYF.

In this sample, this clone turned up once. The chain links TRBV4-1 to TRBJ2-1; D perhaps matches TRBD1 (6 bases). Between the trimmed V and J ends, which lost 3 bases and 15 bases, there was a span of 18 bases. The CDR3 covers 13 residues. Looked up from germline, CDR1 is MGHRA and CDR2 is YSYEKL. Here the CDR3 reads CASSHHTQGVTFF. DNA for the CDR3: TGCGCCAGCAGCCACCACACACAGGGTGTAACGTTCTTC.

This clone was seen more than once but under ten times. The chain links TRBV19 to TRBJ1-5; D remains unclear. V was shortened by 4 bases and J by 6 bases, with 13 bases between the two germline ends. This CDR3 has 14 amino acids. The V gene's germline CDR1 is LNHDA and CDR2 SQIVND (reference sequence). CDR3 bases: TGTGCCAGTAGTAATCCGGCGAAAGCTCAGCCCCAGCATTTT. Residues: CASSNPAKAQPQHF.

This clone was observed a few times. This rearrangement joins TRBV7-9 to TRBJ2-1; D gene uncertain. Germline loops: CDR1 SEHNR, CDR2 FQNEAQ (reference sequence). This CDR3 has 16 amino acids. V dropped 4 bases and J dropped 0 bases, with 13 bases sitting between them. The CDR3: CASSSSEFRSYNEQFF. The CDR3 DNA follows: TGTGCCAGCAGCTCCTCTGAGTTTCGCTCCTACAATGAGCAGTTCTTC.

This clone occurred once. The chain carries TRBV7-8 and TRBJ1-4, with D unresolved. Germline assignment: CDR1 SGHVS and CDR2 FQNEAQ. V shed 5 bases and J shed 0 bases, with 13 bases lying between them. There are 16 residues in the CDR3. In nucleotides, the CDR3 is TGTGCCAGCAGCCCAAACGACGGAGCAACTAATGAAAAACTGTTTTTT. Translated: CASSPNDGATNEKLFF.

The chain recombines TRBV6-6 with TRBJ1-5, with D unresolved. The V end lost 6 bases, the J end lost 5 bases, and 11 bases lay between the germline ends. Germline V CDR1 and CDR2: MNHNY, SVGAGI (reference sequence). There are 13 residues in the CDR3. CDR3 DNA: TGTGCCAGCAGCCGAAGTACAGATCAGCCCCAGCATTTT. This gives the protein CASSRSTDQPQHF.

This rearrangement joins TRBV27 to TRBJ1-5; tentatively, D is TRBD1 (6 bases). Germline lookup yields CDR1 MNHEY and CDR2 SMNVEV (reference sequence). With 6 bases removed from V and 4 bases from J, the gap between germline ends came to 22 bases. The CDR3 sequence is 17 residues long. The CDR3 DNA is TGTGCCAGCAGCCATAAACCGGGCAGGGGCTCGAATCAGCCCCAGCATTTT. This translates into CASSHKPGRGSNQPQHF.

This chain joins TRBV6-5 and TRBJ2-7; D is undetermined. Between the trimmed V and J ends, which lost 2 bases and 3 bases, there was a span of 11 bases. The CDR3 is made up of 14 amino acids. Germline V lookup: CDR1 MNHEY, CDR2 SVGAGI. The CDR3: CASSYQDGGYEQYF. CDR3 DNA: TGTGCCAGCAGTTACCAGGACGGCGGCTACGAGCAGTACTTC.

This chain's CDR3 is CASSSTGGRPRSQFF. CDR3 DNA sequence: TGTGCCAGCAGCTCTACAGGGGGGCGGCCCCGCTCTCAGTTCTTC. V and J are TRBV7-8 and TRBJ2-1; 8 bases line up with TRBD1. Germline trimming cut 4 bases from V and 13 bases from J; bases unmatched to any gene: 15. The CDR3 consists of 15 residues. Germline loops: CDR1 SGHVS, CDR2 FQNEAQ.

The chain is built from TRBV7-9 and TRBJ2-2; D remains ambiguous. V gave up 3 bases and J gave up 3 bases, with 2 bases separating them. The CDR3 is 12 amino acids. CDR1 is SEHNR and CDR2 is FQNEAQ in the germline V gene (reference sequence). CDR3 amino acids: CASSFHTGELFF. CDR3 nucleotides: TGTGCCAGCAGCTTCCACACCGGGGAGCTGTTTTTT.

V is TRBV28 and J is TRBJ1-5; D is unclear. The CDR3 contains 13 residues. Germline V gives CDR1 MDHEN, CDR2 SYDVKM. V was clipped by 8 bases and J by 3 bases, with 11 bases between them. CDR3 bases: TGTGCCAGCGCCGTCAACCCCAATCAGCCCCAGCATTTT. It encodes CASAVNPNQPQHF.

This sequence joins TRBV27 and TRBJ1-2, with D possibly TRBD1 on 6 matching bases. CDR3 length equals 13 residues. Germline V CDR1 and CDR2: MNHEY, SMNVEV (reference sequence). The V gene lost 8 bases and the J gene lost 5 bases, with 15 bases spanning the gap. CDR3 nucleotide sequence: TGTGCCAGCCGGGATCCACAGGGTTATGGCTACACCTTC. This codes for CASRDPQGYGYTF.

The V and J genes are TRBV2 and TRBJ1-5; TRBD1 agrees at 8 bases. V lost 6 bases and J lost 0; bases outside the gene matches: 19. Germline assignment: CDR1 SNHLY and CDR2 FYNNEI. The CDR3 contains 20 residues. The CDR3 sequence: CASSGPLRTGKKLSNQPQHF. The CDR3 DNA follows: TGTGCCAGCAGCGGCCCCCTCAGGACAGGGAAAAAACTTAGCAATCAGCCCCAGCATTTT.

The genes are TRBV28 and TRBJ2-7, with D possibly being TRBD1 (6 bases). CDR3 length: 14 amino acids. V lost 3 bases, J lost 4 bases, and 13 bases lay in between. Germline-derived CDR1 and CDR2 are MDHEN and SYDVKM. This chain's CDR3 is CASSLQQGTYEQYF. CDR3 sequence (DNA): TGTGCCAGCAGTTTGCAACAGGGAACTTACGAGCAGTACTTC.

The chain recombines TRBV28 with TRBJ2-1, with 7 positions matching TRBD1. Germline assignment: CDR1 MDHEN and CDR2 SYDVKM. The CDR3 sequence is 12 residues long. The trim removed 10 bases at V and 4 bases at J, leaving 4 bases unmatched. For the CDR3, the DNA is TGTGCCACCCGGGACAGATACAATGAGCAGTTCTTC. This codes for CATRDRYNEQFF.

The CDR3 sequence: CASSQGGFGNSPLHF. The CDR3 DNA reads TGTGCCAGCAGTCAGGGGGGCTTCGGGAATTCACCCCTCCACTTT. The chain uses TRBV28 and TRBJ1-6, with 7 bases lining up with TRBD1. Germline lookup yields CDR1 MDHEN and CDR2 SYDVKM. The CDR3 sequence is 15 residues long. Trimming cost V 5 bases and J 7 bases; bases outside gene matches: 8.

The chain uses TRBV7-3 and TRBJ2-1; D possibly corresponds to TRBD2 (6 bases). This CDR3 has 19 residues. Germline CDR1 and CDR2: SGHTA and FQGTGA. The V end lost 5 bases, the J end lost 0 bases, and 23 bases lay between the germline ends. The CDR3 sequence: CASSPSRSGVMSSYNEQFF. Written as DNA, the CDR3 is TGTGCCAGCAGCCCTAGCCGGTCGGGGGTAATGAGCTCCTACAATGAGCAGTTCTTC.

This clone was counted between two and nine times. The chain joins TRBV2 to TRBJ1-5; 7 nucleotides align to TRBD1. There are 13 residues in the CDR3. CDR1 is SNHLY, CDR2 FYNNEI, per germline. V shed 7 bases and J 4 bases; nucleotides not matched to a gene: 4. The CDR3 DNA sequence: TGTGCCAGCAATGGACAGGATAATCAGCCCCAGCATTTT. Its translation is CASNGQDNQPQHF.

The rearrangement links TRBV6-6 to TRBJ2-3; possible D gene TRBD2, 6 bases. Germline lookup yields CDR1 MNHNY and CDR2 SVGAGI (reference sequence). The CDR3 loop spans 13 amino acids. V was clipped by 6 bases and J by 6 bases, with 13 bases between them. CDR3 loop: CASSPAGWDTQYF. CDR3 nucleotide sequence: TGTGCCAGCAGCCCGGCGGGGTGGGATACGCAGTATTTT.

The DNA for the CDR3 is TGTGCCAGCAGATCGTGGGACAGGGAGTTGGAGGGCTACACCTTC. It translates to CASRSWDRELEGYTF. The chain links TRBV28 to TRBJ1-2; 9 bases line up with TRBD1. Germline V gene sequence: CDR1 MDHEN, CDR2 SYDVKM. With V trimmed by 6 bases and J by 8 bases, 13 bases remained unmatched. The CDR3 runs to 15 residues.

V and J are TRBV21-1 and TRBJ2-5; TRBD2 is the table's D call, not checked against the DNA. TRBV21-1 is tagged as a pseudogene. The CDR3 consists of 11 residues. The chain's CDR3 is CASSSCMTQYF. CDR3 coding DNA: TGTGCCAGCAGCTCCTGTATGACCCAGTACTTC.